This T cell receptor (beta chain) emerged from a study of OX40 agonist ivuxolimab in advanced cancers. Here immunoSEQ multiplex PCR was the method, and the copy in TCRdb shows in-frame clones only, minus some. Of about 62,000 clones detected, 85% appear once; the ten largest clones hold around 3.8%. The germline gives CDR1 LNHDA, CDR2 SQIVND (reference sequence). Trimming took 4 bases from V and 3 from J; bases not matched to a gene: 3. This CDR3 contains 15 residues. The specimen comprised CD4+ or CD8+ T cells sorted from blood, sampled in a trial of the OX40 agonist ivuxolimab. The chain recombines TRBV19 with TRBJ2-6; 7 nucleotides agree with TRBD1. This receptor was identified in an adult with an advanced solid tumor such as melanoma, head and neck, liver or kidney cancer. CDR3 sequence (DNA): TGTGCCAGTAGTAACAGGGGTAGTGGGGCCAACGTCCTGACTTTC. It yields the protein CASSNRGSGANVLTF. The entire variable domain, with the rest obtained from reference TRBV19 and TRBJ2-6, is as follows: DGGITQSPKYLFRKEGQNVTLSCEQNLNHDAMYWYRQDPGQGLRLIYYSQIVNDFQKGDIAEGYSVSREKKESFPLTVTSAQKNPTAFYLCASSNRGSGANVLTFGAGSRLTVL.